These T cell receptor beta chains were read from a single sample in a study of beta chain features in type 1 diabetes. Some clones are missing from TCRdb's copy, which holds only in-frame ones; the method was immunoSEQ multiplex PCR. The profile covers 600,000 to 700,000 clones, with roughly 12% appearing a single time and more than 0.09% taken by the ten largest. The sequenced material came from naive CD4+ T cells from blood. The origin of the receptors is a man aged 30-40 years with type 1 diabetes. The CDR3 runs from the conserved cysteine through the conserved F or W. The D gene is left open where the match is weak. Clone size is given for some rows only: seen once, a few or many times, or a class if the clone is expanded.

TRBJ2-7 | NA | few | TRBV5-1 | CASSFNLQGRSSYEQYF | TGCGCCAGCAGCTTCAATCTGCAGGGAAGAAGCTCCTACGAGCAGTACTTC
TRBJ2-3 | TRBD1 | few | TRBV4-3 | CASSQNPGQYTDTQYF | TGCGCCAGCAGCCAGAATCCGGGACAGTACACAGATACGCAGTATTTT
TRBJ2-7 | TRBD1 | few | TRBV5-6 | CASSVGPGQITVQYF | TGTGCCAGCAGCGTGGGACCGGGACAGATCACGGTACAGTACTTC
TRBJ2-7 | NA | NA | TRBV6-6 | CASSYSRSVASYEQYF | TGTGCCAGCAGTTACTCTCGTAGCGTCGCCTCCTACGAGCAGTACTTC
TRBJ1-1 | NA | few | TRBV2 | CASPGANTEAFF | TGTGCCAGTCCCGGGGCGAACACTGAAGCTTTCTTT
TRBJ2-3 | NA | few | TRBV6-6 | CASRPRLLASTDTQYF | TGTGCCAGCAGACCTAGACTCCTGGCTAGCACAGATACGCAGTATTTT
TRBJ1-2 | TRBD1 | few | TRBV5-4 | CASSRDSLANYGYTF | TGTGCCAGCAGCCGGGACAGCCTAGCTAACTATGGCTACACCTTC
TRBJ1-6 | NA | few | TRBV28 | CASSLWVDNSPLHF | TGTGCCAGCAGTTTGTGGGTAGACAATTCACCCCTCCACTTT
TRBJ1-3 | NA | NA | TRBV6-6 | CASSSGNPGNTIYF | TGTGCCAGCAGTTCCGGAAATCCTGGAAACACCATATATTTT
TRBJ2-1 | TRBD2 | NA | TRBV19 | CASSLLAGGLPQFF | TGTGCCAGTAGTTTACTAGCGGGGGGTCTCCCGCAGTTCTTC
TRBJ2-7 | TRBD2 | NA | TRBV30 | CAWSVGGKGYEQYF | TGTGCCTGGAGTGTCGGGGGGAAAGGATACGAGCAGTACTTC